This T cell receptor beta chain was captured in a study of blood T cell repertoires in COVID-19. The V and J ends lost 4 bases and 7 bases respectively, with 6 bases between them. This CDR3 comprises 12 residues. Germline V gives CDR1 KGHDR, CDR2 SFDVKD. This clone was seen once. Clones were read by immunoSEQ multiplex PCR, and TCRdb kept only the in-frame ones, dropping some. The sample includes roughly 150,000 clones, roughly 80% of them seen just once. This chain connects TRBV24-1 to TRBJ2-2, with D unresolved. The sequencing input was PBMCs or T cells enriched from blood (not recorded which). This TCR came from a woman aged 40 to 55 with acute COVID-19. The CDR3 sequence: CATSDPVGELFF. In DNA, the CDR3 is TGTGCCACCAGTGACCCGGTCGGGGAGCTGTTTTTT.